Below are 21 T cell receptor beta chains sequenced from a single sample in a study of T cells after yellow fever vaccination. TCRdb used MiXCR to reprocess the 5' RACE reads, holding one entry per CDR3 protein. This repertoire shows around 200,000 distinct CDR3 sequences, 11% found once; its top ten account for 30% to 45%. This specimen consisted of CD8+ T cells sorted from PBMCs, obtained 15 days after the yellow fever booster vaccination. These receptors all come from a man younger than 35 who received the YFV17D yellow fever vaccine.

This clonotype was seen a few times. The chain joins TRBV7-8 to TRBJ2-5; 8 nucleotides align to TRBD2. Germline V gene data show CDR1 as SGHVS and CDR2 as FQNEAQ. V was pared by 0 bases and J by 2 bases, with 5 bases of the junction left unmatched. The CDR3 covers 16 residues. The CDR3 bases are TGTGCCAGCAGCTTAGCCGGACTAGCCTCACAAGAGACCCAGTACTTC. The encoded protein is CASSLAGLASQETQYF.

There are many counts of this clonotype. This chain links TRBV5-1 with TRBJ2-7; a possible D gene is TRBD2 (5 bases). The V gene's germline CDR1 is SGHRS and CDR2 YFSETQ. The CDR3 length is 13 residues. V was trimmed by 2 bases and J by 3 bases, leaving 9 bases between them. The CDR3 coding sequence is TGCGCCAGCAGCTTCGGACGGGACTACGAGCAGTACGTC. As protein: CASSFGRDYEQYV.

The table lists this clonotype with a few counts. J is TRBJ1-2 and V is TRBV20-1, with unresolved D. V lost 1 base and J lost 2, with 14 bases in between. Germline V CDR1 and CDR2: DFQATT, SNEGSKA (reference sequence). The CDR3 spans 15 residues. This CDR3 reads CSARALQRANYGYTF. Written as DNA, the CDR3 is TGCAGTGCTAGAGCCCTGCAGAGGGCGAACTATGGCTACACCTTC.

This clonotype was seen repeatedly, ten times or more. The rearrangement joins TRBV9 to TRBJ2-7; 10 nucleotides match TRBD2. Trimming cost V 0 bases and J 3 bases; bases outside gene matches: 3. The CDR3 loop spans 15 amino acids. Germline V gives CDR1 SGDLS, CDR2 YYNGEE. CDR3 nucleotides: TGTGCCAGCAGCGTAGGTTCTAGCGGGGGCTACGAGCAGTACTTC. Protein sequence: CASSVGSSGGYEQYF. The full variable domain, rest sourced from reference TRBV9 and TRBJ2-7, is DSGVTQTPKHLITATGQRVTLRCSPRSGDLSVYWYQQSLDQGLQFLIQYYNGEERAKGNILERFSAQQFPDLHSELNLSSLELGDSALYFCASSVGSSGGYEQYFGPGTRLTVT.

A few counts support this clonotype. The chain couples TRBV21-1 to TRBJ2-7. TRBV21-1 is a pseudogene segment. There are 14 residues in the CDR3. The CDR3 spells CASSTRTQVNEQYV. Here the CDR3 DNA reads TGTGCCAGCAGCACCAGGACGCAGGTTAACGAGCAGTACGTC.

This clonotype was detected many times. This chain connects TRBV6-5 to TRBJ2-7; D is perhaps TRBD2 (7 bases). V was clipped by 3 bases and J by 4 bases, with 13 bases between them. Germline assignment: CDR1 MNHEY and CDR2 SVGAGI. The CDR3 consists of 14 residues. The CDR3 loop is CASSYGGGGYEQYF. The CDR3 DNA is TGTGCCAGCAGTTATGGAGGGGGGGGTTACGAGCAGTACTTC.

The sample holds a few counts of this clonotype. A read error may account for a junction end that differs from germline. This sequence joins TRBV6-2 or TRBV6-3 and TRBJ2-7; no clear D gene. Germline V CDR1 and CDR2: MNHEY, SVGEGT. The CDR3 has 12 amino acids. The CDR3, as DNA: TGTGCCACCAGTTCGACCAAATACGAGCAGTACTTC. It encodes CATSSTKYEQYF.

The CDR3 sequence is CASRLGGTAEAFF. CDR3 in DNA: TGTGCCAGCAGACTGGGGGGGACAGCTGAAGCTTTCTTT. The rearrangement links TRBV7-9 to TRBJ1-1; 7 bases map to TRBD1. CDR3 size: 13 residues. CDR1 is SEHNR and CDR2 is FQNEAQ in the germline V gene (reference sequence). The V and J ends lost 6 bases and 6 bases, in that order; junction bases with no gene match: 7.

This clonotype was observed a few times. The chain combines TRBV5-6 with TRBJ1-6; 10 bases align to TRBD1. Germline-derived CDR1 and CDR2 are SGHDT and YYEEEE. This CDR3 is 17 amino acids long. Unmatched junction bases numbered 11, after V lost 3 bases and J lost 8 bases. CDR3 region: CASSSERTGGRYSPLHF. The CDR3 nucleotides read TGTGCCAGCAGCTCCGAACGGACAGGGGGACGGTATTCACCCCTCCACTTT.

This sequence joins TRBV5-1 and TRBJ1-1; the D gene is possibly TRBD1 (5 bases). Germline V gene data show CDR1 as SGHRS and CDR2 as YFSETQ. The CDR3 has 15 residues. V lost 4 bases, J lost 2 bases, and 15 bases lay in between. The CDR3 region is CASSPGPTINTEAFF. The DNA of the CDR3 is TGCGCCAGCAGCCCGGGGCCGACGATTAACACTGAAGCTTTCTTT.

CDR3 protein: CASSESRGNTIYF. Written as DNA, the CDR3 is TGCGCCAGCAGTGAATCCAGAGGAAACACCATATATTTT. The chain links TRBV10-1 to TRBJ1-3; D is undetermined. Trimming took off 3 bases at V and 4 bases at J, with 7 bases between the two ends. The CDR3 extends over 13 amino acids. CDR1 is WNHNN and CDR2 is SYGVQD in the germline V gene (reference sequence).

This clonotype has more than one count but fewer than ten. The DNA of the CDR3 is TGTGCCACCACTAACCGACCCTCTGGGGCCAACGTCCTGACTTTC. It codes for CATTNRPSGANVLTF. The genes are TRBV27 and TRBJ2-6, with D unclear. V was shortened by 10 bases and J by 0 bases, with 13 bases between the two germline ends. Germline assignment: CDR1 MNHEY and CDR2 SMNVEV (reference sequence). This CDR3 is 15 amino acids long.

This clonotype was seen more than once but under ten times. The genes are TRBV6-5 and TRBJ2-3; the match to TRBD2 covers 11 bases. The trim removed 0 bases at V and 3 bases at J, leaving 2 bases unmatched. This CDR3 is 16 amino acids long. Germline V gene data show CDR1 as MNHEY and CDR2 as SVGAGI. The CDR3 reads CASSYSLAGGTDTQYF. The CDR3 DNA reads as TGTGCCAGCAGTTACTCCCTAGCGGGGGGAACAGATACGCAGTATTTT.

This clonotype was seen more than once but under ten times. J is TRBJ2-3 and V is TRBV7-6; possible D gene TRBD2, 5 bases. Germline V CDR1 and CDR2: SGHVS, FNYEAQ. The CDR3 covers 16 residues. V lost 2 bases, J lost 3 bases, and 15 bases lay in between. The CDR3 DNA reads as TGTGCCAGCAGCTTAATGGTCTTTGGAGGAACAGATACGCAGTATTTT. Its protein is CASSLMVFGGTDTQYF. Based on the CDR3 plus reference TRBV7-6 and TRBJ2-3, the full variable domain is GAGVSQSPRYKVTKRGQDVALRCDPISGHVSLYWYRQALGQGPEFLTYFNYEAQQDKSGLPNDRFSAERPEGSISTLTIQRTEQRDSAMYRCASSLMVFGGTDTQYFGPGTRLTVL.

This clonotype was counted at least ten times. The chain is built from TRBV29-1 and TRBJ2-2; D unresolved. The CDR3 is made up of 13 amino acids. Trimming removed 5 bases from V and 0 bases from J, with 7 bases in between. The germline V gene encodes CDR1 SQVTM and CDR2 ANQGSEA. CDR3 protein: CSVMGTNTGELFF. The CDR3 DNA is TGCAGCGTTATGGGTACGAACACCGGGGAGCTGTTTTTT.

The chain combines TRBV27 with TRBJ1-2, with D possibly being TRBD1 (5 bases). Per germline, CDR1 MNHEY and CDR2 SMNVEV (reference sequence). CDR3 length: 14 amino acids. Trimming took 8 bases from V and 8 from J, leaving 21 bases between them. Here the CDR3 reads CASRPISGPGGYTF. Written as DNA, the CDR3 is TGTGCCAGCCGGCCCATCTCGGGGCCTGGAGGCTACACCTTC.

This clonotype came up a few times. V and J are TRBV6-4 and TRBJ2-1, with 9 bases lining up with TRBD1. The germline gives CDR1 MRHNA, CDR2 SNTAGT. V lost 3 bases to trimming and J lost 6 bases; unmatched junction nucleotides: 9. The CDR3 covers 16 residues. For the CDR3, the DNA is TGTGCCAGCAGTGATCCGGGACAGGGACAAAGCAATGAGCAGTTCTTC. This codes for CASSDPGQGQSNEQFF.

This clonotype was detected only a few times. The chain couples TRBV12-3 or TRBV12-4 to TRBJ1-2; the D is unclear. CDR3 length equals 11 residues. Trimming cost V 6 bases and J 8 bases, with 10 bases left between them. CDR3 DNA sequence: TGTGCCAGCAGCTACGAACTAGGCTACACCTTC. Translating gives CASSYELGYTF.

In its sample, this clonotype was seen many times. The CDR3 DNA is TGTGCCAGCAGCTTAGCGGGGTCCTCGGGTAATGAAAAACTGTTTTTT. It specifies CASSLAGSSGNEKLFF. The chain recombines TRBV7-9 with TRBJ1-4; no definite D call. CDR1 is SEHNR and CDR2 is FQNEAQ in the germline V gene (reference sequence). V lost 0 bases and J 4 bases, leaving 12 bases between the germline ends. The CDR3 is made up of 16 amino acids.

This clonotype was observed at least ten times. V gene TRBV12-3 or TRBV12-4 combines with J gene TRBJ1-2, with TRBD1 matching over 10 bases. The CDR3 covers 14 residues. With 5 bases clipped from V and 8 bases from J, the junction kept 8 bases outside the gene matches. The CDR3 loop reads CASSLTGGSWGYTF. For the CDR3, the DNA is TGTGCCAGCAGTCTGACAGGGGGCAGCTGGGGCTACACCTTC.

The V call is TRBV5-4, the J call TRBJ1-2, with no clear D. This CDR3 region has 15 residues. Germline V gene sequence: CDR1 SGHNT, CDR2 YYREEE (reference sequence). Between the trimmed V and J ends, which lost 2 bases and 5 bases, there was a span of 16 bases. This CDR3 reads CASSLGLTPGYGYTF. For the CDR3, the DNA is TGTGCCAGCAGCTTAGGACTAACCCCTGGATATGGCTACACCTTC.